This T cell receptor (beta chain) was profiled in a study of siplizumab effects on memory and regulatory T cells. Study-wide points: Roughly 75-97% of proliferating CD4+ or CD8+ clones lacked an assignable naive or memory phenotype. A mean of about 72% of mappable alloreactive CD4+ clones were Treg-derived with siplizumab, compared with about 28% in controls. Whether proliferating Tregs in siplizumab cultures suppress was not functionally confirmed.

V lost 9 bases to trimming and J lost 6 bases; unmatched junction nucleotides: 11. The CDR3 has 15 amino acids. CDR1 and CDR2 (germline): MNHNY, SVGAGI (reference sequence). The assay was immunoSEQ multiplex PCR, and TCRdb's table has in-frame clones only and misses some. The table includes approximately 100,000 clones, about 95% detected once. A remark on this clone: Its antigen is unidentified.

The chain links TRBV6-6 to TRBJ2-2, with TRBD2 identical over 9 bases. The source is a human donor in good health. Material: Tregs sorted from blood. The CDR3 DNA reads as TGTGCCAGTGAGGGACTAGCTGCCTACCCCGGGGAGCTGTTTTTT. Residues: CASEGLAAYPGELFF.